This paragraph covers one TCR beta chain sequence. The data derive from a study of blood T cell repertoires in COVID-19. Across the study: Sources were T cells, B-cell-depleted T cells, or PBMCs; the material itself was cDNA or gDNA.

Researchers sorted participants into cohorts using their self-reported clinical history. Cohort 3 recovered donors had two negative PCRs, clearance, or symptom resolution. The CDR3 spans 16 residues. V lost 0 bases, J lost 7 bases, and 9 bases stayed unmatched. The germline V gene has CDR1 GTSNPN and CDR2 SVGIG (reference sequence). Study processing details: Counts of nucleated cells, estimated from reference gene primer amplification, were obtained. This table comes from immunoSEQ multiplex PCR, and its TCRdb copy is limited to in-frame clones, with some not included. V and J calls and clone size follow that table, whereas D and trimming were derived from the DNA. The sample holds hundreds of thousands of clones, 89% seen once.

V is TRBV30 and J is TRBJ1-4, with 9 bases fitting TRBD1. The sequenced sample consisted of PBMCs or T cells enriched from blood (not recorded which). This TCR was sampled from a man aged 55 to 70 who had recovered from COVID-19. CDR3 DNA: TGTGCCTGGAGTGTAGCCGGGACAGGGCTGCGTGAAAAACTGTTTTTT. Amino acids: CAWSVAGTGLREKLFF. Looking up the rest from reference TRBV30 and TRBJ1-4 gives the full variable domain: SQTIHQWPATLVQPVGSPLSLECTVEGTSNPNLYWYRQAAGRGLQLLFYSVGIGQISSEVPQNLSASRPQDRQFILSSKKLLLSDSGFYLCAWSVAGTGLREKLFFGSGTQLSVL.